These 20 T cell receptor beta chains were all obtained from the same sample, sequenced in a study of shared clonotypes between healthy human individuals. Produced via immunoSEQ multiplex PCR; TCRdb's table is partial and in-frame only. The sample has some 2,400,000 clones, approximately 95% seen once. What was sequenced was naive CD4+ T cells sorted from blood. Indicated subset: CD45RA+ positively selected. The source is a man aged 18-30 years in good health.

This chain links TRBV7-8 with TRBJ2-7; 13 bases are a match to TRBD2. CDR3 length equals 17 residues. The germline V gene encodes CDR1 SGHVS and CDR2 FQNEAQ. The junction had 12 bases not matched to a gene; V was cut back by 5 bases and J by 5 bases. The CDR3 loop is CASSPELAGGRRNEQYF. CDR3 sequence (DNA): TGTGCCAGCAGCCCCGAACTAGCGGGGGGGCGTCGCAACGAGCAGTACTTC.

V is TRBV2 and J is TRBJ2-3; TRBD2 matches at 12 bases. Germline-derived CDR1 and CDR2 are SNHLY and FYNNEI. CDR3 length: 14 amino acids. Trimming removed 5 bases from V and 8 bases from J; junction bases left unmatched: 5. In DNA form, the CDR3 reads TGTGCCAGCAGTTCTAGCGGGGGGGCAGGTACGCAGTATTTT. Its protein product is CASSSSGGAGTQYF.

With respect to this clone: The same CDR3 can be traced to other DNA sequences in this sample. The chain combines TRBV28 with TRBJ2-2, with 8 bases fitting TRBD1. Trimming took 4 bases from V and 3 from J; bases not matched to a gene: 4. The CDR3 totals 15 residues. In germline, CDR1 is MDHEN, CDR2 SYDVKM. The CDR3 loop is CASSSGQGDTGELFF. For the CDR3, the DNA is TGTGCCAGCAGTTCCGGACAGGGAGACACCGGGGAGCTGTTTTTT.

This chain joins TRBV27 and TRBJ1-2, with unresolved D. Germline CDR1 reads MNHEY; CDR2 reads SMNVEV (reference sequence). Trimming removed 5 bases from V and 4 bases from J, with 20 bases in between. CDR3 size: 16 residues. The CDR3 nucleotides read TGTGCCAGCAGTCATTCCGGGTCCCCATCTGGCTATGGCTACACCTTC. It codes for CASSHSGSPSGYGYTF.

V usage is TRBV4-3 and J usage is TRBJ2-1, with D perhaps TRBD1 (6 bases). Germline V gives CDR1 LGHNA, CDR2 YSLEER. This CDR3 is built from 16 residues. Trimming removed 4 bases at V and 2 bases at J, with 15 bases between. The DNA for the CDR3 is TGCGCCAGCAGCCGAGATACAGGGAACACCTACAATGAGCAGTTCTTC. Amino acids: CASSRDTGNTYNEQFF.

The chain recombines TRBV27 with TRBJ2-7, with a possible D match to TRBD1 (6 bases). The CDR3 sequence is 15 residues long. Trimming took 2 bases from V and 4 from J, leaving 15 bases between them. The germline V gene encodes CDR1 MNHEY and CDR2 SMNVEV (reference sequence). CDR3 loop: CASSLSAGDGYEQYF. DNA of the CDR3: TGTGCCAGCAGTTTAAGTGCAGGGGATGGTTACGAGCAGTACTTC.

The chain recombines TRBV7-6 with TRBJ2-1, with D possibly being TRBD2 (6 bases). The CDR3 loop spans 15 amino acids. Trimming removed 3 bases from V and 6 bases from J, with 15 bases in between. Germline V gives CDR1 SGHVS, CDR2 FNYEAQ. The CDR3 here is CASSFSGSWGNEQFF. CDR3 in DNA: TGTGCCAGCAGCTTTTCCGGGAGTTGGGGCAATGAGCAGTTCTTC. The full variable domain, rest sourced from reference TRBV7-6 and TRBJ2-1, is GAGVSQSPRYKVTKRGQDVALRCDPISGHVSLYWYRQALGQGPEFLTYFNYEAQQDKSGLPNDRFSAERPEGSISTLTIQRTEQRDSAMYRCASSFSGSWGNEQFFGPGTRLTVL.

This sequence joins TRBV4-1 and TRBJ2-1, with D unclear. Per the germline V gene, CDR1 is MGHRA and CDR2 is YSYEKL. There are 15 residues in the CDR3. V was cut by 0 bases and J by 6 bases, with 12 bases left in between. CDR3 sequence (DNA): TGCGCCAGCAGCCAAGACGGAAGTCGGGCCAATGAGCAGTTCTTC. Translating gives CASSQDGSRANEQFF.

The genes are TRBV10-1 and TRBJ2-3, with D tentatively TRBD1 or TRBD2 (5 bases each). Germline assignment: CDR1 WNHNN and CDR2 SYGVQD (reference sequence). The CDR3 runs 13 residues. V lost 4 bases, J lost 5 bases, and 10 bases lay in between. CDR3 bases: TGCGCCAGCAGTGTGGGGGTGGGAGATACGCAGTATTTT. This sequence encodes CASSVGVGDTQYF.

This clone was seen a single time. The V call is TRBV5-8, the J call TRBJ1-6; weak D call: TRBD1 (6 bases). V shed 6 bases and J shed 2 bases, with 15 bases lying between them. This CDR3 is built from 16 residues. In germline, CDR1 is SGHTS, CDR2 YDEGEE. The CDR3 sequence: CASTRGGGAYNSPLHF. The CDR3 region has the DNA TGTGCCAGCACCCGGGGCGGGGGCGCCTATAATTCACCCCTCCACTTT.

The rearrangement uses TRBV5-4 and TRBJ1-6; D uncertain. The CDR3 extends over 15 amino acids. V was trimmed by 4 bases and J by 7 bases, leaving 15 bases between them. Germline V gene sequence: CDR1 SGHNT, CDR2 YYREEE (reference sequence). In nucleotides, the CDR3 is TGTGCCAGCAGCCCTTATCGGACCGCCAATTCACCCCTCCACTTT. It is translated as CASSPYRTANSPLHF.

The chain has TRBV14 and TRBJ2-3; D is unclear. Between the trimmed V and J ends, which lost 0 bases and 0 bases, there was a span of 10 bases. The CDR3 loop spans 16 amino acids. Germline lookup yields CDR1 SGHDN and CDR2 FVKESK. The CDR3 loop reads CASSQDGSISTDTQYF. CDR3 DNA: TGTGCCAGCAGCCAAGATGGATCCATTAGCACAGATACGCAGTATTTT.

This sequence joins TRBV2 and TRBJ1-1; no clear D gene. The V gene's germline CDR1 is SNHLY and CDR2 FYNNEI. Between the trimmed V and J ends, which lost 0 bases and 1 base, there was a span of 12 bases. This CDR3 is built from 16 residues. The CDR3 loop reads CASSEALVLKNTEAFF. Here the CDR3 DNA reads TGTGCCAGCAGTGAAGCGCTTGTCTTGAAGAACACTGAAGCTTTCTTT.

As for this clone: The junction departs from the called germline gene at one end, perhaps through a read error. The rearrangement links TRBV7-7 to TRBJ2-5; 9 positions match TRBD2. There are 15 residues in the CDR3. Germline CDR1 is SSHAT and CDR2 is FNYEAQ (reference sequence). The CDR3 DNA reads as TGTGCTAGCAGCCAGACCGGGACTAGCAGAGAGACCCAGTACTTC. Translating gives CASSQTGTSRETQYF.

The V and J genes are TRBV12-5 and TRBJ2-1; D remains unclear. Looked up from germline, CDR1 is LGHNT and CDR2 is FRNRAP. CDR3 length: 12 amino acids. Trimming shortened V by 1 base and J by 8 bases, and 6 bases separated the two germline ends. The CDR3 DNA sequence: TGTGCTAGTGGTTTGGGGTTAGATGAGCAGTTCTTC. It yields the protein CASGLGLDEQFF.

The chain uses TRBV21-1 and TRBJ2-7. TRBV21-1 is listed as a pseudogene. The CDR3 is 12 residues long. This CDR3 reads CASSKYPYEQYF. CDR3 bases: TGTGCCAGCAGCAAATACCCCTACGAGCAGTACTTC.

Here the CDR3 reads CSVEKGVGVHEQYF. The CDR3 nucleotides are TGCAGCGTTGAAAAGGGGGTAGGGGTGCACGAGCAGTACTTC. This chain connects TRBV29-1 to TRBJ2-7; D possibly corresponds to TRBD1 (6 bases). The CDR3 has 14 amino acids. The ends were cut back, 2 bases at V and 5 bases at J, with 16 bases in the middle. Germline CDR1 reads SQVTM; CDR2 reads ANQGSEA.

The chain has TRBV2 and TRBJ2-3; D is undetermined. Trimming removed 5 bases at V and 5 bases at J, with 8 bases between. CDR1 is SNHLY, CDR2 FYNNEI, per germline. The CDR3 has 12 residues. CDR3 nucleotide sequence: TGTGCCAGCAGTACCCATGAAGATACGCAGTATTTT. This sequence encodes CASSTHEDTQYF.

The J gene is TRBJ2-3, the V gene TRBV10-2, with TRBD1 matching over 7 bases. Per the germline V gene, CDR1 is WSHSY and CDR2 is SAAADI. V shed 6 bases and J 3 bases; nucleotides not matched to a gene: 3. This CDR3 comprises 13 residues. The CDR3 is CASSDRVTDTQYF. CDR3 in DNA: TGCGCCAGCAGCGACAGGGTGACAGATACGCAGTATTTT.

This CDR3 is CASSPRQGGNGELFF. For the CDR3, the DNA is TGCGCCAGCAGCCCCCGACAGGGTGGTAACGGGGAGCTGTTTTTT. This chain joins TRBV4-1 and TRBJ2-2; 7 positions match TRBD1. This CDR3 spans 15 amino acids. Germline CDR1 MGHRA, CDR2 YSYEKL. The V and J ends lost 4 bases and 7 bases, in that order; junction bases with no gene match: 9.